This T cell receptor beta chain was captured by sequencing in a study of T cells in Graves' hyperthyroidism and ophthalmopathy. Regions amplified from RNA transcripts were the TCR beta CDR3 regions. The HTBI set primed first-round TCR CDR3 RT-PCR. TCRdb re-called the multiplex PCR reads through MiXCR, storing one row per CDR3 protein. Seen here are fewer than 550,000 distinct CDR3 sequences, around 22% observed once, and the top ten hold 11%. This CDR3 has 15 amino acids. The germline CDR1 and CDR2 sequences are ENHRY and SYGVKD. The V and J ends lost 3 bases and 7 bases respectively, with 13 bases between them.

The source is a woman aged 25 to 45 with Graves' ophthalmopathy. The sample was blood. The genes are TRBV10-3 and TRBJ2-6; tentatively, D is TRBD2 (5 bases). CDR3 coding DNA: TGTGCCATCAGTGATGGACTGATGAGAGCCAACGTCCTGACTTTC. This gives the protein CAISDGLMRANVLTF.